The 26 T cell receptor beta chains below come from one sample, sequenced in a study of T-cell memory formation after mild COVID-19. TCRdb re-called the 5' RACE reads with MiXCR, one entry per CDR3 protein. The table has roughly 450,000 distinct CDR3 sequences, about 20% seen once. Sequenced sample: PBMCs or a T cell subset sorted from them (not recorded which). The receptors derive from an adult woman who had mild COVID-19 (a few samples of this study predate the infection). Cell type and time point are not known.

The chain carries TRBV5-1 and TRBJ2-7, with D tentatively TRBD2 (5 bases). The V gene's germline CDR1 is SGHRS and CDR2 YFSETQ. CDR3 length equals 20 residues. V was trimmed by 0 bases and J by 0 bases, leaving 25 bases between them. The CDR3 DNA reads TGCGCCAGCAGCTTGGCGGAGGAGACTACGGGTTACAAATTCTCCTACGAGCAGTACTTC. Protein: CASSLAEETTGYKFSYEQYF.

This clonotype was seen a few times. The chain employs TRBV7-9 and TRBJ2-3; the match to TRBD1 covers 9 bases. Trimming removed 3 bases from V and 3 bases from J; junction bases left unmatched: 4. This CDR3 is built from 15 residues. CDR1 is SEHNR, CDR2 FQNEAQ, per germline (reference sequence). The CDR3 protein is CASSFPGTGTDTQYF. For the CDR3, the DNA is TGTGCCAGCAGCTTTCCTGGGACAGGGACAGATACGCAGTATTTT.

This clonotype was observed a few times. This chain links TRBV12-3 or TRBV12-4 with TRBJ2-2, with 8 bases matching TRBD1. The CDR3 runs to 15 residues. V gave up 5 bases and J gave up 5 bases; unmatched junction bases: 7. The CDR3 region is CASSRGQGLTGELFF. The CDR3 DNA sequence: TGTGCCAGCAGTCGCGGACAGGGTTTAACCGGGGAGCTGTTTTTT.

The V call is TRBV7-2, the J call TRBJ2-2; D gene unclear. Trimming removed 4 bases at V and 0 bases at J, with 12 bases between. CDR3 size: 16 residues. Germline loops: CDR1 SGHTA, CDR2 FQGNSA. Here the CDR3 DNA reads TGTGCCAGCAGCTCACTCCTGTACACGAACACCGGGGAGCTGTTTTTT. This encodes CASSSLLYTNTGELFF.

This clonotype has just a few counts. This chain connects TRBV12-3 or TRBV12-4 to TRBJ2-7, with 7 bases lining up with TRBD2. This CDR3 contains 15 residues. V shed 6 bases, J shed 6 bases, and the junction held 14 bases outside the gene matches. The CDR3 here is CASRSTGTKDIEQYF. CDR3 bases: TGTGCCAGCAGGTCAACCGGGACTAAGGACATCGAGCAGTACTTC.

V usage is TRBV4-1 and J usage is TRBJ2-6; D is possibly TRBD1 (6 bases). Between the trimmed V and J ends, which lost 3 bases and 0 bases, there was a span of 18 bases. CDR1 is MGHRA, CDR2 YSYEKL, per germline. The CDR3 consists of 19 residues. The DNA of the CDR3 is TGCGCCAGCAGCCAGACAACGACAGGCGCCGTCTCTGGGGCCAACGTCCTGACTTTC. The encoded protein is CASSQTTTGAVSGANVLTF.

This clonotype was picked up a small number of times. The chain recombines TRBV18 with TRBJ1-3; D gene uncertain. This CDR3 spans 15 amino acids. Per the germline V gene, CDR1 is KGHSH and CDR2 is LQKENI. Trimming took off 1 base at V and 0 bases at J, with 7 bases between the two ends. The CDR3 region is CASSPRAISGNTIYF. For the CDR3, the DNA is TGTGCCAGCTCACCACGGGCGATCTCTGGAAACACCATATATTTT.

The CDR3 DNA reads TGTGCCAGCAGTGCGCTCGGAGCGGGGAACTACAATGAGCAGTTCTTC. It codes for CASSALGAGNYNEQFF. The chain employs TRBV12-3 or TRBV12-4 and TRBJ2-1; 7 bases match TRBD2. The CDR3 is 16 amino acids. V shed 5 bases and J 3 bases; nucleotides not matched to a gene: 10.

This clonotype has a handful of counts. The gene calls are TRBV2 and TRBJ1-5; perhaps TRBD1 as D (5 bases). CDR3 length: 16 residues. Trimming stripped 8 bases from V and 0 bases from J, with 17 bases between. From germline, CDR1 is SNHLY and CDR2 FYNNEI. CDR3: CASRTGGTPSNQPQHF. The CDR3 DNA is TGTGCCAGCCGCACGGGGGGGACTCCTAGCAATCAGCCCCAGCATTTT.

In its sample, this clonotype was seen a few times. The chain is built from TRBV2 and TRBJ2-7; 12 nucleotides line up with TRBD1. The germline V gene encodes CDR1 SNHLY and CDR2 FYNNEI. V was pared by 8 bases and J by 6 bases, with 5 bases of the junction left unmatched. This CDR3 comprises 13 residues. CDR3 DNA sequence: TGTGCCAGCCGGGGACAGGGGGCGATCGAGCAGTACTTC. It translates to CASRGQGAIEQYF.

This clonotype was counted a few times. The CDR3: CATSDFIGTEAFF. CDR3 DNA sequence: TGTGCCACCAGTGATTTCATCGGGACTGAAGCTTTCTTT. The V gene is TRBV24-1, the J gene TRBJ1-1; D not resolved. The CDR3 is made up of 13 amino acids. The V end lost 1 base, the J end lost 5 bases, and 7 bases lay between the germline ends. Germline V gene sequence: CDR1 KGHDR, CDR2 SFDVKD.

This clonotype was detected only a few times. The chain carries TRBV7-2 and TRBJ1-2; D perhaps matches TRBD1 (5 bases). V gave up 1 base and J gave up 7 bases, with 13 bases separating them. CDR1 is SGHTA, CDR2 FQGNSA, per germline. The CDR3 runs 14 residues. CDR3 region: CASSLVGTPAGYTF. CDR3 in DNA: TGTGCCAGCAGCTTAGTTGGGACCCCGGCTGGCTACACCTTC.

This chain uses TRBV5-4 with TRBJ2-2; D perhaps matches TRBD1 (6 bases). The CDR3 covers 13 residues. Germline V gives CDR1 SGHNT, CDR2 YYREEE (reference sequence). V was pared by 9 bases and J by 5 bases, with 14 bases between. The CDR3 loop reads CATPGQITGELFF. The CDR3 DNA reads TGTGCCACCCCCGGACAGATTACCGGGGAGCTGTTTTTT.

This clonotype appeared many times. The chain employs TRBV7-3 and TRBJ2-7; TRBD2 matches 7 bases. The length of the CDR3 is 15 residues. Germline CDR1 and CDR2: SGHTA and FQGTGA. J was trimmed by 2 bases and V by 6 bases; bases with no gene match: 10. Written as DNA, the CDR3 is TGTGCCAGCAGTCGCGGCGGGGGTTTTACCTACGAGCAGTACTTC. Amino acids: CASSRGGGFTYEQYF.

This chain joins TRBV10-2 and TRBJ2-1; the match to TRBD2 covers 7 bases. The CDR3 length is 14 residues. The V and J ends lost 4 bases and 5 bases, in that order; junction bases with no gene match: 5. The germline V gene encodes CDR1 WSHSY and CDR2 SAAADI. Here the CDR3 DNA reads TGCGCCAGCAGTGTGGGCGGGGGAAACAATGAGCAGTTCTTC. Protein: CASSVGGGNNEQFF.

This clonotype was seen a few times. V and J are TRBV12-3 or TRBV12-4 and TRBJ2-1; TRBD2 matches at 9 bases. After removal of 5 bases from V and 8 bases from J, the junction contained 7 bases not matched to a gene. The CDR3 consists of 14 residues. CDR3 loop: CASSRAGGWDEQFF. DNA of the CDR3: TGTGCCAGCAGTAGAGCGGGGGGATGGGATGAGCAGTTCTTC.

The chain couples TRBV9 to TRBJ1-2; TRBD1 might be the D (6 bases). Deletions cut 4 bases from V and 4 bases from J, with 14 bases between. This CDR3 has 14 amino acids. Germline V gives CDR1 SGDLS, CDR2 YYNGEE. In DNA form, the CDR3 reads TGTGCCAGCAGCCCAGGGGTCGAGGGCTATGGCTACACCTTC. The encoded protein is CASSPGVEGYGYTF.

This clonotype has just a few counts. CDR3 coding DNA: TGTGCCACAGGACAGGTATACAATGAGCAGTTCTTC. Its translation: CATGQVYNEQFF. The rearrangement joins TRBV24-1 to TRBJ2-1, with 7 positions matching TRBD1. V lost 10 bases to trimming and J lost 4 bases; unmatched junction nucleotides: 3. The germline V gene encodes CDR1 KGHDR and CDR2 SFDVKD. This CDR3 region has 12 residues.

Points on this clonotype: Because the CDR3's place on the DNA is in doubt, the DNA is left out and the CDR3 is given as listed by TCRdb. J is TRBJ2-6 and V is TRBV27. The CDR3 sequence runs 15 residues, both termini included. Per germline, CDR1 MNHEY and CDR2 SMNVEV (reference sequence). The CDR3 reads CASSFLEIGANVLTF.

This clonotype turned up a few times. J is TRBJ2-2 and V is TRBV5-8, with TRBD1 identical over 7 bases. The CDR3 runs to 15 residues. In germline, CDR1 is SGHTS, CDR2 YDEGEE. V shed 2 bases, J shed 5 bases, and the junction held 6 bases outside the gene matches. CDR3: CASSFKGQITGELFF. CDR3 DNA: TGTGCCAGCAGCTTCAAGGGACAGATTACCGGGGAGCTGTTTTTT.

The chain links TRBV20-1 to TRBJ2-1; D is possibly TRBD1 (5 bases). There are 12 residues in the CDR3. Trimming took 6 bases from V and 5 from J, leaving 11 bases between them. CDR1 and CDR2 from the germline V gene are DFQATT and SNEGSKA (reference sequence). CDR3 in amino acids: CSAWGGDNEQFF. The CDR3 nucleotides are TGCAGTGCGTGGGGCGGAGACAATGAGCAGTTCTTC.

There are a few counts of this clonotype. This chain connects TRBV4-3 to TRBJ2-3, with 8 bases identical to TRBD2. Germline values: CDR1 LGHNA, CDR2 YSLEER. There are 17 residues in the CDR3. The V and J ends lost 1 base and 3 bases, in that order; junction bases with no gene match: 9. The CDR3 DNA sequence: TGCGCCAGCAGCCAAGTTTTCGGGAGGGCCGGGACAGATACGCAGTATTTT. Translation: CASSQVFGRAGTDTQYF.

This clonotype has more than one count but fewer than ten. The chain couples TRBV9 to TRBJ2-2; D perhaps matches TRBD1 (5 bases). Per the germline V gene, CDR1 is SGDLS and CDR2 is YYNGEE. The CDR3 length is 12 residues. The CDR3 sequence is CACAGPTGELFF. As DNA, the CDR3 is TGTGCTTGCGCAGGGCCCACCGGGGAGCTGTTTTTT.

The gene calls are TRBV5-1 and TRBJ2-7; 7 positions agree with TRBD1. The trim removed 4 bases at V and 3 bases at J, leaving 13 bases unmatched. This CDR3 has 16 amino acids. CDR1 and CDR2 from the germline V gene are SGHRS and YFSETQ. DNA of the CDR3: TGCGCCAGCAGCACCGGGACAGACCACATCTTCTACGAGCAGTACTTC. It yields the protein CASSTGTDHIFYEQYF.

The chain employs TRBV7-2 and TRBJ2-1; 15 bases are a match to TRBD2. With 4 bases clipped from V and 2 bases from J, the junction kept 3 bases outside the gene matches. Germline values: CDR1 SGHTA, CDR2 FQGNSA. The CDR3 runs to 17 residues. CDR3 sequence reads: CASSSGLAGGPYNEQFF. The CDR3, as DNA: TGTGCCAGCAGCTCGGGACTAGCGGGAGGACCCTACAATGAGCAGTTCTTC.

The chain employs TRBV4-1 and TRBJ2-7, with D possibly TRBD2 on 5 matching bases. CDR1 is MGHRA and CDR2 is YSYEKL in the germline V gene. This CDR3 has 18 amino acids. The ends were cut back, 4 bases at V and 0 bases at J, with 22 bases in the middle. CDR3 amino acids: CASSLLRRAGDDSYEQYF. In DNA, the CDR3 is TGCGCCAGCAGCCTCCTCCGGCGGGCCGGAGACGACTCCTACGAGCAGTACTTC.